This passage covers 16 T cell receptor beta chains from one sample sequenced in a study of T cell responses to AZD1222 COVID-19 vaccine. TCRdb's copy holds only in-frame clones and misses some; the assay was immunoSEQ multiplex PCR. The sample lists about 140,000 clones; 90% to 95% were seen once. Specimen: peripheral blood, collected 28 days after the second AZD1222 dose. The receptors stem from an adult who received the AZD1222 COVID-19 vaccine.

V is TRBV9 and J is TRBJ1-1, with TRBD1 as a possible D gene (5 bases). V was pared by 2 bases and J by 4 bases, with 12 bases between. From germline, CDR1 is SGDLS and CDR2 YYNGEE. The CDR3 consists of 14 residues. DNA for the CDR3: TGTGCCAGCAGCGTGGGCCGGGACGGCACTGAAGCTTTCTTT. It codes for CASSVGRDGTEAFF.

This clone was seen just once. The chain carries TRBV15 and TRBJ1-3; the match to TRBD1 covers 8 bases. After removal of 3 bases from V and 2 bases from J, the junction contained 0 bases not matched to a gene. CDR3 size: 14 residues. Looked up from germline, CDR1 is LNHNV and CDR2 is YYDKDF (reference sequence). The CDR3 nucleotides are TGTGCCACCAGCAGGGACAGGGCTGGAAACACCATATATTTT. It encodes CATSRDRAGNTIYF.

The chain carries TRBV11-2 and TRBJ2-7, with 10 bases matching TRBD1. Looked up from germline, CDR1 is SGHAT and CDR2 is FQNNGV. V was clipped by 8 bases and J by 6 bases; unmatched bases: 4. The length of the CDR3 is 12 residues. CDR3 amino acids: CASGDRGAEQYF. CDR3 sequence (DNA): TGTGCCAGCGGGGACAGGGGCGCCGAGCAGTACTTC.

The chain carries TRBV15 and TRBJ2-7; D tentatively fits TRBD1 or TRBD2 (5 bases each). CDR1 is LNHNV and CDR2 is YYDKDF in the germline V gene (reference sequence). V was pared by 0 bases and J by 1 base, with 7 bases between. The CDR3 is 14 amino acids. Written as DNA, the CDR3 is TGTGCCACCAGCAGAGACTGGGGGTCCTACGAGCAGTACTTC. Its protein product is CATSRDWGSYEQYF.

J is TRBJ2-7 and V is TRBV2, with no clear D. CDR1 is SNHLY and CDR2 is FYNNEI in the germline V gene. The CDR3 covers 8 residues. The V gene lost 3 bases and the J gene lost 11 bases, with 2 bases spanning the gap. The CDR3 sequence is CASSEEYF. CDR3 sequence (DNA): TGTGCCAGCAGTGAGGAGTACTTC.

The CDR3 DNA follows: TGTGCCAGCAGCTCGACACGGGTTATTGAAGGTCCCCTCCACTTT. Translating gives CASSSTRVIEGPLHF. The gene calls are TRBV7-2 and TRBJ1-6; D is unresolved. From germline, CDR1 is SGHTA and CDR2 FQGNSA. Between the trimmed V and J ends, which lost 4 bases and 13 bases, there was a span of 20 bases. The CDR3 contains 15 residues.

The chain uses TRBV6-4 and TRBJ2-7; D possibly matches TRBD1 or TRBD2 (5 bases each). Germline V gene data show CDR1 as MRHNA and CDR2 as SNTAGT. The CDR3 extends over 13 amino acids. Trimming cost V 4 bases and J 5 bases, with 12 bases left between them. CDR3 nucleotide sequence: TGTGCCAGCAGTGTTTTTCGGGGCGACGAGCAGTACTTC. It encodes CASSVFRGDEQYF.

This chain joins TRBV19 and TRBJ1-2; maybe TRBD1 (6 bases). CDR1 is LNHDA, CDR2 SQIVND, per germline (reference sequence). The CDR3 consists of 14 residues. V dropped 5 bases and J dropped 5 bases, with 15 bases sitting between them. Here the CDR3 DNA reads TGTGCCAGTAGTTCCAACAGGGACTCTTATGGCTACACCTTC. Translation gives CASSSNRDSYGYTF.

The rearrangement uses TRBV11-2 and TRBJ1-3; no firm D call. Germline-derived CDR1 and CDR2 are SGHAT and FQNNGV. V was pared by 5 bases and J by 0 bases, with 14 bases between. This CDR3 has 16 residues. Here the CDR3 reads CASSPYWQTSGNTIYF. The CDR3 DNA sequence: TGTGCCAGCAGCCCTTATTGGCAGACCTCTGGAAACACCATATATTTT.

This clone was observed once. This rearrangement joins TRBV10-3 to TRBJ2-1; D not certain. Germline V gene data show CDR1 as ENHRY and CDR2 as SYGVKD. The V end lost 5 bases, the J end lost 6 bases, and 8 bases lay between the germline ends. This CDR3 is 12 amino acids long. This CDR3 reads CAISNLSNEQFF. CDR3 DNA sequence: TGTGCCATCAGTAACCTGAGCAATGAGCAGTTCTTC.

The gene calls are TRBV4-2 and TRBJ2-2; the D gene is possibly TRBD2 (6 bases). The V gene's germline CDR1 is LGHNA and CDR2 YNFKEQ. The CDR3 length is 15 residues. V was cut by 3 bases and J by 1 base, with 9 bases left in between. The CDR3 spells CASSQGTWNTGELFF. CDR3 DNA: TGTGCCAGCAGCCAGGGGACTTGGAACACCGGGGAGCTGTTTTTT.

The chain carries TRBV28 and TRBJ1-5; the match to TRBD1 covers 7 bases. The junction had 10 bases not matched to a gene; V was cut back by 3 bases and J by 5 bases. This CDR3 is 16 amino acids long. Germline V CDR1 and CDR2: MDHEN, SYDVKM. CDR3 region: CASSFSGQVGYQPQHF. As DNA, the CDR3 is TGTGCCAGCAGTTTCTCAGGACAGGTTGGGTATCAGCCCCAGCATTTT.

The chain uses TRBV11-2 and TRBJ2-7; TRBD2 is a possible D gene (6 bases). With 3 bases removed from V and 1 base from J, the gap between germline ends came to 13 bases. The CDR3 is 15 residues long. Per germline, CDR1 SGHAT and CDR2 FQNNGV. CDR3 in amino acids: CASSFKAEGSYEQYF. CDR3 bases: TGTGCCAGCAGCTTCAAAGCGGAGGGGTCCTACGAGCAGTACTTC.

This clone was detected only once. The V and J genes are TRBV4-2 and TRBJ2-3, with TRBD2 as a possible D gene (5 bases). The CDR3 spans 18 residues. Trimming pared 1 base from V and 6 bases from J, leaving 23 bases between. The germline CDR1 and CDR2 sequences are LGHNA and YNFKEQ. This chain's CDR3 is CASSQGGLRAVRGDTQYF. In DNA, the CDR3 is TGTGCCAGCAGCCAAGGAGGACTGCGGGCGGTCCGAGGGGATACGCAGTATTTT.

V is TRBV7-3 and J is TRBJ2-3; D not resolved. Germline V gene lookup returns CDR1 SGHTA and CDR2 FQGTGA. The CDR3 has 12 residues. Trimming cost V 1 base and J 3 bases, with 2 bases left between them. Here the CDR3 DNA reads TGTGCCAGCAGCTTAATGACAGATACGCAGTATTTT. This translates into CASSLMTDTQYF. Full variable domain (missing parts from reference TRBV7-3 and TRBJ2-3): GAGVSQTPSNKVTEKGKYVELRCDPISGHTALYWYRQSLGQGPEFLIYFQGTGAADDSGLPNDRFFAVRPEGSVSTLKIQRTERGDSAVYLCASSLMTDTQYFGPGTRLTVL.

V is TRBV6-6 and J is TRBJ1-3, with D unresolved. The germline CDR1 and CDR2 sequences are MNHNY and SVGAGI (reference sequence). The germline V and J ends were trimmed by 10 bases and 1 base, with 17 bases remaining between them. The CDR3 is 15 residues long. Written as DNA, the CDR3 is TGTGCCACCTGGAGCACCCACCTGTCTGGAAACACCATATATTTT. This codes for CATWSTHLSGNTIYF.